These T cell receptor beta chains were read from a single sample in a study of T cells in narcolepsy. Clones were sequenced by immunoSEQ multiplex PCR, and TCRdb holds only the in-frame ones, with some missing. Of about 30,000 clones listed, around 86% are singletons. Sequencing used CD45RA- memory CD4+ T cells from PBMCs. Receptors originate from a human donor with narcolepsy. Both conserved end residues are part of each CDR3. Each record gives: D gene, clone size, V gene, J gene, CDR3 DNA, CDR3 protein. The D gene is left open where the match is weak. Size is omitted from some rows. Given values are once, few, many or a class for expanded clones.

NA	once	TRBV6-1	TRBJ2-2	TGTGCCAGCGGACAGACTTACGCCGGGGAGCTGTTTTTT	CASGQTYAGELFF
NA	NA	TRBV4-3	TRBJ2-5	TGCGCCAGCAGCCAAGGGTTGTGGGAGACCCAGTACTTC	CASSQGLWETQYF
NA	NA	TRBV11-2	TRBJ2-7	TGTGCCAGCAGCTTAGATAAGCGTGAGCAGTACTTC	CASSLDKREQYF
NA	NA	TRBV19	TRBJ2-2	TGTGCCAGTAGTATCCCTCAATCGGGGGCCGGGGAGCTGTTTTTT	CASSIPQSGAGELFF
TRBD2	NA	TRBV14	TRBJ2-7	TGTGCCAGCAGCCCTGGGACTAGCGGGGGAGTTATGAAGCAGTACTTC	CASSPGTSGGVMKQYF
NA	NA	TRBV6-5	TRBJ2-2	TGTGCCAGCAACGAGGGTACGAACACCGGGGAGCTGTTTTTT	CASNEGTNTGELFF
NA	NA	TRBV30	TRBJ1-5	TGTGCCTGGACCTCGGAGGCAGTTGGGTGGCCCCAGCATTTT	CAWTSEAVGWPQHF
TRBD1	NA	TRBV6-5	TRBJ2-7	TGTGCCAGCAGCCGGGACAGGGACTGGTACTTC	CASSRDRDWYF
NA	NA	TRBV5-1	TRBJ2-3	TGCGCCAGCAGCTTGATGGGCTCGGAGGTAGCGCAGTATTTT	CASSLMGSEVAQYF
NA	NA	TRBV5-4	TRBJ2-7	TGTGCCAGCAGCTCCGGTACAGGGCCCCCGGAGTTGTACGAGCAGTACTTC	CASSSGTGPPELYEQYF
TRBD2	few	TRBV19	TRBJ2-3	TGTGCCAGTAGTATAGGCGGGGGGGCAGATACGCAGTATTTT	CASSIGGGADTQYF
TRBD1	once	TRBV11-3	TRBJ1-3	TGTGCCAGCAGCGGAGGACAGGGCTTTGGAAACACCATATATTTT	CASSGGQGFGNTIYF
NA	NA	TRBV6-5	TRBJ1-5	TGTGCCAGCAGTTCCGACAGAAATAGCAATCAGCCCCAGCATTTT	CASSSDRNSNQPQHF
TRBD2	NA	TRBV27	TRBJ2-1	TGTGCCAGCAGAACCTACAATAGCGGGGTAGCCAATGAGCAGTTCTTC	CASRTYNSGVANEQFF
TRBD1	NA	TRBV9	TRBJ1-3	TGTGCCAGCAGCGGCGGGACAGGAACCGTCTCTGGAAACACCATATATTTT	CASSGGTGTVSGNTIYF
TRBD1	NA	TRBV5-4	TRBJ1-2	TGTGCCAGCAGCTTCTTTTTAGGGACAGACTATGGCTACACCTTC	CASSFFLGTDYGYTF
NA	NA	TRBV5-6	TRBJ2-7	TGTGCCAGCAGCACCACGGGTAGCGTCTACGAGCAGTACTTC	CASSTTGSVYEQYF
NA	NA	TRBV11-3	TRBJ2-7	TGTGCCAGCAGCTTAGGTCAGGTTTACGAGCAGTACTTC	CASSLGQVYEQYF
NA	NA	TRBV7-2	TRBJ2-7	TGTGCCAGCAGCTTAATTCGACAGACTTACGAGCAGTACTTC	CASSLIRQTYEQYF
NA	NA	TRBV2	TRBJ2-5	TGTGCCAGCAATGGGCGGGGTGGTGAGACCCAGTACTTC	CASNGRGGETQYF
TRBD1	once	TRBV2	TRBJ2-7	TGTGCCAGCACCCAGGAGGCAGGGGGTGGGTACGGGTACTTC	CASTQEAGGGYGYF
NA	NA	TRBV12-5	TRBJ2-3	TGTGCTAGTGGTTTCTCCCGGTGGGCTAGCACAGATACGCAGTATTTT	CASGFSRWASTDTQYF
TRBD1	NA	TRBV10-3	TRBJ1-3	TGTGCCATCAGAGCGACAGGGTCTGGAAACACCATATATTTT	CAIRATGSGNTIYF
NA	NA	TRBV30	TRBJ1-5	TGTGCCTGGAGTAGCCTTAGCAATCAGCCCCAGCATTTT	CAWSSLSNQPQHF
TRBD1	NA	TRBV7-8	TRBJ1-4	TGTGCCAGCAGATCCCTAGGGACAGGCGCGGAAAAACTGTTTTTT	CASRSLGTGAEKLFF
NA	NA	TRBV11-3	TRBJ2-5	TGTGCCAGCAGCTTATCTAGCGCCCCTGAGACCCAGTACTTC	CASSLSSAPETQYF
NA	few	TRBV11-1	TRBJ1-6	TGTGCCAGCAGCTTAGGATTCGGGGTTACTGAGGGACCCCTCCACTTT	CASSLGFGVTEGPLHF
TRBD2	NA	TRBV12-5	TRBJ2-2	TGTGCTAGTGGCACAACTAGCGGGGGGTACACCGGGGAGCTGTTTTTT	CASGTTSGGYTGELFF
NA	NA	TRBV7-2	TRBJ2-5	TGTGCCAGCAGCTTAGTGACTGTGGGGGAGACCCAGTACTTC	CASSLVTVGETQYF
TRBD1	NA	TRBV7-2	TRBJ1-5	TGTGCCAGCAGCTCTGACAGGGGGAATCAGCCCCAGCATTTT	CASSSDRGNQPQHF
TRBD1	NA	TRBV29-1	TRBJ1-2	TGCAGCGTTGAAGGGGACAGATCTAACTATGGCTACACCTTC	CSVEGDRSNYGYTF
TRBD1	NA	TRBV14	TRBJ1-4	TGTGCCAGCAGCCAAGGGGGGGACAGAAATGAAAAACTGTTTTTT	CASSQGGDRNEKLFF
TRBD1	NA	TRBV28	TRBJ1-6	TGTGCCAGCATGACAGGGGGCCTATATTCACCCCTCCACTTT	CASMTGGLYSPLHF
TRBD1	NA	TRBV6-5	TRBJ1-1	TGTGCCAGCAGTGTAACAGGGGTTGGAAACACTGAAGCTTTCTTT	CASSVTGVGNTEAFF
NA	NA	TRBV19	TRBJ2-2	TGTGCCAGTAGACTTGGGGGACCTAACACCGGGGAGCTGTTTTTT	CASRLGGPNTGELFF
NA	NA	TRBV18	TRBJ2-7	TGTGCCAGCTCGGCTACCGGGAGCTCCTACGAGCAGTACTTC	CASSATGSSYEQYF
NA	NA	TRBV2	TRBJ1-6	TGTGCCAGCAGCCTAACGGGGGCTTATAATTCACCCCTCCACTTT	CASSLTGAYNSPLHF
NA	NA	TRBV4-3	TRBJ1-3	TGCGCCAGCAGCCAAGTGGGAGGGAACCCCGGAAACACCATATATTTT	CASSQVGGNPGNTIYF
NA	NA	TRBV30	TRBJ1-5	TGTGCCTGGAGCCTCCGTTTGGGGCAGGGGTACAATCAGCCCCAGCATTTT	CAWSLRLGQGYNQPQHF
TRBD2	NA	TRBV11-3	TRBJ2-7	TGTGCCAGCAGTCGGAGCAGCGGGGGTTTCTACGAGCAGTACTTC	CASSRSSGGFYEQYF
NA	NA	TRBV9	TRBJ2-1	TGTGCCAGCAGCCTCGGCGGGGCCCGGCGGAATGAGCAGTTCTTC	CASSLGGARRNEQFF
TRBD1	once	TRBV7-8	TRBJ1-5	TGTGCCAGCAGCCGCAGGGACAGGGGGGAGAATCAGCCCCAGCATTTT	CASSRRDRGENQPQHF
TRBD1	NA	TRBV5-4	TRBJ2-1	TGTGCCATCACACGACAGGGGCCGTATGAGCAGTTCTTC	CAITRQGPYEQFF
NA	NA	TRBV19	TRBJ1-4	TGTGCCAGTAGTACGGGGGGCGCAAAGGAAAAACTGTTTTTT	CASSTGGAKEKLFF
TRBD2	NA	TRBV5-4	TRBJ2-5	TGTGCCAGCAGCTTAGCTCTAGCGGATCAAGAGACCCAGTACTTC	CASSLALADQETQYF